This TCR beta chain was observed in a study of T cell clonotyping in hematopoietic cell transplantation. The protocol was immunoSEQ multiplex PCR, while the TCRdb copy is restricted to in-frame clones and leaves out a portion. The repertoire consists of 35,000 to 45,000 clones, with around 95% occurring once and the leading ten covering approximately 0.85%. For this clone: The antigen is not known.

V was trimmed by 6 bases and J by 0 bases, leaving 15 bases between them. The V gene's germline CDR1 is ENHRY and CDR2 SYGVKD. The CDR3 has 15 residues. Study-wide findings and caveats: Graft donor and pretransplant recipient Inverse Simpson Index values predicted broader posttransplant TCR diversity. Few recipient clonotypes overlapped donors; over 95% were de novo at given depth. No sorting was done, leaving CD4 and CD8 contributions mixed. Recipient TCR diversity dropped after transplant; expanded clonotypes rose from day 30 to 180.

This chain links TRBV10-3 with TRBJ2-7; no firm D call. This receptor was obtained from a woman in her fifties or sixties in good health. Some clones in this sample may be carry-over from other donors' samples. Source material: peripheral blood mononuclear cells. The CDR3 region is CAIRVRSARSYEQYF. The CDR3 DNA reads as TGTGCCATCAGGGTCAGGTCAGCCCGCTCCTACGAGCAGTACTTC.